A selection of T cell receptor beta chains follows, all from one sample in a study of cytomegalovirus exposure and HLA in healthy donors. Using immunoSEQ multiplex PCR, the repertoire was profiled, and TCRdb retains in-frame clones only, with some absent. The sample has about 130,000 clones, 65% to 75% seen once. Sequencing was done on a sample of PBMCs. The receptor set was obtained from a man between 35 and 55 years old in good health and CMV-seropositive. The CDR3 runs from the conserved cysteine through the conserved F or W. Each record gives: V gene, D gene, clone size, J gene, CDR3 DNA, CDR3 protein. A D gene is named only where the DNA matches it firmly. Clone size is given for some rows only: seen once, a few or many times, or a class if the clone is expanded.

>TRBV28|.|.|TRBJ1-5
TGTGCCAGCAGTTTCATCCAGGGAGGAGGCAATCAGCCCCAGCATTTT
CASSFIQGGGNQPQHF
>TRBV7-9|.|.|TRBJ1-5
TGTGCCAGCAGCCGGGGGGATCAGCCCCAGCATTTT
CASSRGDQPQHF
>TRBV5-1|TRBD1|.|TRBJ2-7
TGCGCCAGCAGTCACGGACAGGGCGGCTACGAGCAGTACTTC
CASSHGQGGYEQYF
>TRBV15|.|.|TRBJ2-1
TGTGCCACCAGCAGGGAGGGGCCAGCCAGCTCCTACAATGAGCAGTTCTTC
CATSREGPASSYNEQFF
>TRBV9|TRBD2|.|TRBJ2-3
TGTGCCAGCAGCGTAGAGCCTAGCGGGGGGGCGGTAGATACAGATACGCAGTATTTT
CASSVEPSGGAVDTDTQYF
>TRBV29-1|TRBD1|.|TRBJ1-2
TGCAGCGTAGTACCGGGACAGGCGGACTATGGCTACACCTTC
CSVVPGQADYGYTF
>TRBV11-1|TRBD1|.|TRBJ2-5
TGTGCCAGCAGTACAAATTCGGGACAGAAAGAGACCCAGTACTTC
CASSTNSGQKETQYF
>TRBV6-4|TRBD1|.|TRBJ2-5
TGTGCCAGCAGCCGACCCCAGGACAGGGGGTACCAAGAGACCCAGTACTTC
CASSRPQDRGYQETQYF
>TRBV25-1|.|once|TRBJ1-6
TGTGCCAGCAGGGACAGCTCCTATAATTCACCCCTCCACTTT
CASRDSSYNSPLHF
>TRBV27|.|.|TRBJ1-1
TGTGCCAGCACCAGAGCCGCCGGGAGTAGGACTGAAGCTTTCTTT
CASTRAAGSRTEAFF
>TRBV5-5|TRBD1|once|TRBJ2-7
TGTGCCAGCAGCGGATTGGGACAGGGGACCCCCTACGAGCAGTACTTC
CASSGLGQGTPYEQYF
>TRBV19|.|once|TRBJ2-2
TGTGCCAGTAGTTTACAGGGCGTAGGCACCGGGGAGCTGTTTTTT
CASSLQGVGTGELFF
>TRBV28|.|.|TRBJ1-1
TGTGCCTCCCGGGCGGGGGCAGGCCGAGAGGCTTTCTTT
CASRAGAGREAFF
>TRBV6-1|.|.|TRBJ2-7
TGTGCCAGCAGTGAAGGCGTCGCAGTGCGGGAGCAGTACTTC
CASSEGVAVREQYF
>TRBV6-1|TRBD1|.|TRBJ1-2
TGTGCCAGCAGACCGGGACAGTATGGCTACACCTTC
CASRPGQYGYTF
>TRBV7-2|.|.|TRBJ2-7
TGTGCCAGCAGCTCCCCCTCGAGGTACCACTCCTACGAGCAGTACTTC
CASSSPSRYHSYEQYF
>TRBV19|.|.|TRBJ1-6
TGTGCCAGTAGTATCGCCGGGGGGGTTAATTCACCCCTCCACTTT
CASSIAGGVNSPLHF
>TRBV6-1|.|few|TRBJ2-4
TGTGCCAGCCGGCGGCAGGGAGGTGGAAACATTCAGTACTTC
CASRRQGGGNIQYF
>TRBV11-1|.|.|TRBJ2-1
TGTGCCAGCAGCTTAGGCTCGCGAAGGGTCGGAGGCAATGAGCAGTTCTTC
CASSLGSRRVGGNEQFF
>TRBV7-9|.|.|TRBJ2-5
TGTGCCAGCAGTCCACTGGACAGAGTACTTCAAGAGACCCAGTACTTC
CASSPLDRVLQETQYF
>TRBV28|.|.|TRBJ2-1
TGTGCCAGCACCTCGGGGGGCGGAGGGGAGAATGAGCAGTTCTTC
CASTSGGGGENEQFF
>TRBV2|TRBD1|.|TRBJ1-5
TGTGCCAGCAGCTGGGACAGGGGAGATAGTCAGCCCCAGCATTTT
CASSWDRGDSQPQHF
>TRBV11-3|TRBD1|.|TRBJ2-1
TGTGCCAGCAGCTTAGGGGGACAGGGCTTTTGGTTCTTC
CASSLGGQGFWFF
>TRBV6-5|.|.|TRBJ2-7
TGTGCCAGCAGCGCCAGGAGCGGCACCTCCTACGAGCAGTACTTC
CASSARSGTSYEQYF
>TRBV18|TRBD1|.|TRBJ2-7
TGTGCCAGCTCATTGACCACAGGGGGCTGGGACGAGCAGTACTTC
CASSLTTGGWDEQYF
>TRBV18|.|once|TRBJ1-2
TGTGCCAGCTCACTAATGGAGAACTATGGCTACACCTTC
CASSLMENYGYTF
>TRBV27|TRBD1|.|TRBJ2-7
TGTGCCAGCAAACCCCGGGACAGGGGCCACGAGCAGTACTTC
CASKPRDRGHEQYF
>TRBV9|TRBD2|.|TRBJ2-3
TGTGCCAGCAGCGTGACCACTAGCGGGGGATTTTCTAGCACAGATACGCAGTATTTT
CASSVTTSGGFSSTDTQYF
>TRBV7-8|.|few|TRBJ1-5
TGTGCCAGCAGCTTAGTGAGGTGGAGGGGCAATCAGCCCCAGCATTTT
CASSLVRWRGNQPQHF
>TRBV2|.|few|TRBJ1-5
TGTGCCAGCAACCGAGAACAGGGCAATCAGCCCCAGCATTTT
CASNREQGNQPQHF
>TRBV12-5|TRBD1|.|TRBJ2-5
TGTGCTAGTGGTTTGCGCCGAGCAGGGGGCTTAGAGACCCAGTACTTC
CASGLRRAGGLETQYF
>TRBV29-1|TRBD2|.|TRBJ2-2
TGCAGCGTTGTCCCAACCGGAGGACTAGCGGGAGGTATCAACACCGGGGAGCTGTTTTTT
CSVVPTGGLAGGINTGELFF
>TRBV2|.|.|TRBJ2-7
TGTGCCAGCAGTGCGTCAGGGCCCTACGAGCAGTGCTTC
CASSASGPYEQCF
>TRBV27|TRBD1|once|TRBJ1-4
TGTGCCAGCAGTACAGGGGAAGGTGAAAAACTGCTTTTT
CASSTGEGEKLLF
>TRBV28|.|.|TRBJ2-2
TGTGCCAGCAGGGACGGGAGATCCGGGGAGCTGTTTTTT
CASRDGRSGELFF
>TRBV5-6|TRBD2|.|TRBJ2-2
TGTGCCAGCAGCTTTCTAGCGGGAGCCGGGACCGGGGAGCTGTTTTTT
CASSFLAGAGTGELFF
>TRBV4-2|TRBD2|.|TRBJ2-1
TGTGCCAGCAGCTCTCTAGCGGGAGGGTACAATGAGCAGTTCTTC
CASSSLAGGYNEQFF
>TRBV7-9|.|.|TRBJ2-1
TGTGCCAGCAGCTTAGTACGACTAGGTCTAAATGAGCAGTTCTTC
CASSLVRLGLNEQFF
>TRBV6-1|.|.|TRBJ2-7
TGTGCCAGCAGCCTACAAACAGGGGGGGTCTGGGAGCAGTACTTC
CASSLQTGGVWEQYF
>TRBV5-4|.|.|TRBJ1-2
TGTGCCAGCAGCTCGGGAGACCGACAGATTCCCTATGGCTACACCTTC
CASSSGDRQIPYGYTF
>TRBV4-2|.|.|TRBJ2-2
TGTGCCAGCAGCCACCGATTGGCCAGGGAAATCACCGGGGAGCTGTTTTTT
CASSHRLAREITGELFF
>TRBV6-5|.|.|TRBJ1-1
TGTGCCAGCAGCCCGAGGGCCCCGGGGACTGAAGCTTTCTTT
CASSPRAPGTEAFF
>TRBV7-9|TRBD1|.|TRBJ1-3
TGTTCCAGCAGCTTAGCGGCAGGGGGCCCGTCTGGAAACACCATATATTTT
CSSSLAAGGPSGNTIYF
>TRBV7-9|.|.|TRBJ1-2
TGTGCCAGCAGGCAACCGGGACACCCCTATGGCTACACCTTC
CASRQPGHPYGYTF
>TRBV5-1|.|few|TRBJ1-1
TGCGCCAGCAGCTCGCGGATGGAGAGAACTGAAGCTTTCTTT
CASSSRMERTEAFF
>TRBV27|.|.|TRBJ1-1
TGTGCCAGCAGTTTATCCACAGTGCTGACTGAAGCTTTCTTT
CASSLSTVLTEAFF
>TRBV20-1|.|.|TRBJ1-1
TGCAGTGTTAGGCGGGACACTGAAGCTTTCTTT
CSVRRDTEAFF
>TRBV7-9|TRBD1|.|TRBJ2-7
TGTTCCAGCAGCACCGGGACAGGCGAGCAGTACTTC
CSSSTGTGEQYF
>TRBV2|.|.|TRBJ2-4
TGTGCCAGCAGTAGAACAGAAACCAAAAACATTCAGTACTTC
CASSRTETKNIQYF